The 21 T cell receptor beta chains given below trace back to one sample, sequenced in a study of blood T cell repertoires in COVID-19. Some clones are missing from TCRdb's copy, which holds only in-frame ones; the method was immunoSEQ multiplex PCR. The sample has about 120,000 clones, roughly 87% seen once; the top ten hold 5% to 8%. What was sequenced was peripheral blood. The receptors shown here come from a man of 80 years or more with active or convalescent COVID-19.

J is TRBJ1-5 and V is TRBV24-1; D may be TRBD1 (5 bases). CDR1 and CDR2 (germline): KGHDR, SFDVKD. V lost 2 bases and J 7 bases, leaving 11 bases between the germline ends. This CDR3 is built from 14 residues. CDR3 residues: CATSDSGGWQPQHF. The CDR3 region has the DNA TGTGCCACCAGTGATTCCGGGGGATGGCAGCCCCAGCATTTT.

This chain connects TRBV19 to TRBJ1-1; TRBD1 might be the D (6 bases). The CDR3 sequence is 13 residues long. Looked up from germline, CDR1 is LNHDA and CDR2 is SQIVND (reference sequence). V lost 5 bases and J 6 bases, leaving 13 bases between the germline ends. CDR3 coding DNA: TGTGCCAGTAGTCCACAGGGTTTATCTGAAGCTTTCTTT. This codes for CASSPQGLSEAFF.

The chain links TRBV6-5 to TRBJ1-3; D may be TRBD1 (6 bases). The ends were cut back, 8 bases at V and 0 bases at J, with 11 bases in the middle. Germline loops: CDR1 MNHEY, CDR2 SVGAGI. The CDR3 contains 14 residues. The CDR3 region has the DNA TGTGCCAGCCTTGGGGGCCTCTCTGGAAACACCATATATTTT. Its translation is CASLGGLSGNTIYF.

This clone was counted a single time. The chain uses TRBV5-1 and TRBJ1-2; D is unresolved. The V end lost 0 bases, the J end lost 4 bases, and 10 bases lay between the germline ends. The CDR3 covers 14 residues. Germline assignment: CDR1 SGHRS and CDR2 YFSETQ. The DNA of the CDR3 is TGCGCCAGCAGCTTGGATGCGAGATCCTATGGCTACACCTTC. Its translation is CASSLDARSYGYTF.

This clone was seen once. The V call is TRBV28, the J call TRBJ1-2; D gene uncertain. Trimming removed 8 bases from V and 8 bases from J, with 12 bases in between. This CDR3 has 11 amino acids. Germline V gene lookup returns CDR1 MDHEN and CDR2 SYDVKM. CDR3 sequence reads: CASWRGDGYTF. CDR3 nucleotide sequence: TGTGCCAGCTGGAGAGGAGACGGCTACACCTTC.

The chain couples TRBV30 to TRBJ1-2; D perhaps matches TRBD1 (5 bases). The CDR3 is 10 amino acids. V was clipped by 5 bases and J by 8 bases, with 9 bases between them. CDR1 and CDR2 from the germline V gene are GTSNPN and SVGIG (reference sequence). For the CDR3, the DNA is TGTGCCTGGTCAGGGTTGGGCTACACCTTC. Translated, it gives CAWSGLGYTF. Together with reference TRBV30 and TRBJ1-2, the CDR3 gives the full variable domain: SQTIHQWPATLVQPVGSPLSLECTVEGTSNPNLYWYRQAAGRGLQLLFYSVGIGQISSEVPQNLSASRPQDRQFILSSKKLLLSDSGFYLCAWSGLGYTFGSGTRLTVV.

The CDR3 DNA sequence: TGTGCCAGCAGCCCCACGGGACTAGCAGAGACCCAGTACTTC. Its protein product is CASSPTGLAETQYF. V and J are TRBV7-7 and TRBJ2-5; 9 nucleotides line up with TRBD2. V trimming: 5 bases; J trimming: 4 bases; junction bases outside the gene matches: 5. This CDR3 is built from 14 residues. From germline, CDR1 is SSHAT and CDR2 FNYEAQ (reference sequence).

The V call is TRBV5-1, the J call TRBJ2-4; 8 bases are shared with TRBD1. The germline V gene encodes CDR1 SGHRS and CDR2 YFSETQ. CDR3 size: 14 residues. The trim removed 3 bases at V and 9 bases at J, leaving 8 bases unmatched. Written as DNA, the CDR3 is TGCGCCAGCAGCTCGAGGACAGGGATGGGCATTCAGTACTTC. The encoded protein is CASSSRTGMGIQYF.

The count of this clone is one. V gene TRBV29-1 combines with J gene TRBJ2-3, with 8 bases lining up with TRBD2. V dropped 3 bases and J dropped 4; count of bases not matched to a gene: 3. The CDR3 contains 13 residues. Germline-derived CDR1 and CDR2 are SQVTM and ANQGSEA. CDR3 loop: CSVESGGSDTQYF. In DNA, the CDR3 is TGCAGCGTTGAGTCGGGGGGGTCAGATACGCAGTATTTT.

This clone has just a few counts. This sequence joins TRBV28 and TRBJ2-1; 16 nucleotides align to TRBD2. The CDR3 runs to 16 residues. The germline CDR1 and CDR2 sequences are MDHEN and SYDVKM. V trimming: 5 bases; J trimming: 4 bases; junction bases outside the gene matches: 2. The CDR3 coding sequence is TGTGCCAGCAGTGGGACTAGCGGGGGGGTATACAATGAGCAGTTCTTC. Protein: CASSGTSGGVYNEQFF.

V is TRBV20-1 and J is TRBJ2-7; D may be TRBD2 (5 bases). CDR3 length equals 10 residues. The germline gives CDR1 DFQATT, CDR2 SNEGSKA (reference sequence). The CDR3 region is CSLGDYEQYF. CDR3 sequence (DNA): TGCAGCTTGGGAGACTACGAGCAGTACTTC.

This chain links TRBV18 with TRBJ1-5; D might be TRBD1 (6 bases). Germline V gene sequence: CDR1 KGHSH, CDR2 LQKENI. Deletions cut 5 bases from V and 0 bases from J, with 14 bases between. The CDR3 covers 16 residues. In DNA, the CDR3 is TGTGCCAGCTCAACATCGACAGGTAATAGCAATCAGCCCCAGCATTTT. Translation gives CASSTSTGNSNQPQHF. Drawing the rest from reference TRBV18 and TRBJ1-5, the complete variable domain is NAGVMQNPRHLVRRRGQEARLRCSPMKGHSHVYWYRQLPEEGLKFMVYLQKENIIDESGMPKERFSAEFPKEGPSILRIQQVVRGDSAAYFCASSTSTGNSNQPQHFGDGTRLSIL.

The V gene is TRBV10-3, the J gene TRBJ2-1, with 9 bases aligning to TRBD1. The V segment lost 3 bases and the J segment 14 bases; nucleotides outside the gene matches: 5. The CDR3 length is 12 residues. The germline V gene has CDR1 ENHRY and CDR2 SYGVKD. CDR3 loop: CAISEPGQGKFF. Written as DNA, the CDR3 is TGTGCCATCAGTGAACCCGGACAGGGGAAGTTCTTC.

The chain uses TRBV4-1 and TRBJ2-3, with 9 bases lining up with TRBD2. This CDR3 spans 16 amino acids. The ends lost 1 base at V and 0 bases at J; junction bases unmatched: 2. Germline V gene data show CDR1 as MGHRA and CDR2 as YSYEKL. DNA for the CDR3: TGCGCCAGCAGCCAAGGGAGCGGGAGGAGCACAGATACGCAGTATTTT. Translating it yields CASSQGSGRSTDTQYF.

J is TRBJ1-3 and V is TRBV6-5, with D perhaps matching TRBD1 (5 bases). This CDR3 contains 14 residues. Germline V CDR1 and CDR2: MNHEY, SVGAGI. Trimming shortened V by 8 bases and J by 0 bases, and 11 bases separated the two germline ends. CDR3 region: CASGSRVSGNTIYF. The CDR3 nucleotides read TGTGCCAGCGGAAGCAGGGTCTCTGGAAACACCATATATTTT.

The V and J genes are TRBV7-2 and TRBJ1-1, with 10 bases identical to TRBD1. Germline lookup yields CDR1 SGHTA and CDR2 FQGNSA. This CDR3 has 16 residues. V trimming: 5 bases; J trimming: 1 base; junction bases outside the gene matches: 7. DNA for the CDR3: TGTGCCAGCAGCCACCGGGACAGGGGCCCGAACACTGAAGCTTTCTTT. It translates to CASSHRDRGPNTEAFF. Full variable domain (rest looked up from reference TRBV7-2 and TRBJ1-1): GAGVSQSPSNKVTEKGKDVELRCDPISGHTALYWYRQSLGQGLEFLIYFQGNSAPDKSGLPSDRFSAERTGGSVSTLTIQRTQQEDSAVYLCASSHRDRGPNTEAFFGQGTRLTVV.

V and J are TRBV7-6 and TRBJ2-2, with 10 bases aligning to TRBD1. J was trimmed by 4 bases and V by 5 bases; bases with no gene match: 10. Germline V gives CDR1 SGHVS, CDR2 FNYEAQ. The CDR3 runs to 17 residues. Here the CDR3 reads CASSPPWTGGLTGELFF. In DNA, the CDR3 is TGTGCCAGCAGCCCACCCTGGACAGGGGGGCTCACCGGGGAGCTGTTTTTT. Supplemented by reference TRBV7-6 and TRBJ2-2, the full variable domain reads GAGVSQSPRYKVTKRGQDVALRCDPISGHVSLYWYRQALGQGPEFLTYFNYEAQQDKSGLPNDRFSAERPEGSISTLTIQRTEQRDSAMYRCASSPPWTGGLTGELFFGEGSRLTVL.

V gene TRBV9 combines with J gene TRBJ2-3, with TRBD2 matching over 11 bases. V shed 2 bases, J shed 1 base, and the junction held 0 bases outside the gene matches. The CDR3 length is 15 residues. Germline V gene lookup returns CDR1 SGDLS and CDR2 YYNGEE. The CDR3 sequence is CASSVTSGGTDTQYF. In nucleotides, the CDR3 is TGTGCCAGCAGCGTGACTAGCGGGGGCACAGATACGCAGTATTTT.

This chain uses TRBV18 with TRBJ1-2; 8 bases are a match to TRBD1. V trimming: 2 bases; J trimming: 4 bases; junction bases outside the gene matches: 6. There are 15 residues in the CDR3. The V gene's germline CDR1 is KGHSH and CDR2 LQKENI. The CDR3 is CASSPGQGWSYGYTF. The CDR3 DNA sequence: TGTGCCAGCTCACCAGGACAGGGATGGAGCTATGGCTACACCTTC.

The table lists this clone with many counts. The chain recombines TRBV29-1 with TRBJ1-1, with 7 bases that match TRBD1. The junction had 11 bases not matched to a gene; V was cut back by 5 bases and J by 5 bases. The CDR3 length is 14 residues. Germline assignment: CDR1 SQVTM and CDR2 ANQGSEA. CDR3 sequence: CSVQHRQGETEAFF. The CDR3 DNA is TGCAGCGTTCAACACAGACAGGGTGAAACTGAAGCTTTCTTT.

The count of this clone is one. The gene calls are TRBV15 and TRBJ2-5; 7 nucleotides line up with TRBD1. From germline, CDR1 is LNHNV and CDR2 YYDKDF (reference sequence). There are 16 residues in the CDR3. J was trimmed by 5 bases and V by 0 bases; bases with no gene match: 9. The CDR3 nucleotides are TGTGCCACCAGCAGAGATTTGGCAGGGGGAAGGGAGACCCAGTACTTC. Translation gives CATSRDLAGGRETQYF.